The clone carrying this T cell receptor beta chain was counted only a few times. Its specificity is unknown. These data come from a study of T-cell reconstitution after alpha-beta-depleted transplantation in children. Study results and limitations: The study reportedly traced alpha-beta T cells about two months after transplant to several hundred expanded graft clones. Where some patients showed high TCRbeta diversity at day 60, it came from recipient T cells and thymic progenitors that had survived. At the one-year point after transplant, T-cell counts and TCRbeta diversity were found to come mostly from T cells that had been newly produced.

V lost 5 bases and J 13 bases, leaving 14 bases between the germline ends. CDR1 is LGHNT, CDR2 FRNRAP, per germline. This CDR3 region has 12 residues. Unique molecular identifiers were incorporated when the TCRbeta library was constructed. From the PCR reads, TCRdb called clonotypes with MiXCR, one entry per CDR3 protein. The sample holds some 300,000 distinct CDR3 sequences; nearly 8% are singletons and the top ten take about 9.3%. The receptor was derived from a female patient aged 2 to 10 who had a stem cell transplant for Fanconi anemia, so the T cells may come from the graft donor. The chain carries TRBV12-5 and TRBJ2-2; D possibly uses TRBD1 or TRBD2 (5 bases each). The source was peripheral blood, collected 360 days after TCRalphabeta/CD19-depleted stem cell transplant. CDR3 sequence: CASGTGTSGLFF. CDR3 nucleotides: TGTGCTAGTGGTACCGGGACCTCGGGGCTGTTTTTT.